The 27 T cell receptor beta chains listed next were all sequenced from one sample in a study of technical replicates of blood from a few donors. Only in-frame clones appear in the TCRdb table, and some are missing; sequencing was by immunoSEQ multiplex PCR. Of around 93,000 clones in the sample, roughly 94% were seen once. Material for sequencing was T cells isolated from PBMCs. All receptors come from a human donor in good health.

The V gene is TRBV5-1, the J gene TRBJ2-1, with TRBD2 matching over 10 bases. V dropped 0 bases and J dropped 9; count of bases not matched to a gene: 9. CDR1 and CDR2 from the germline V gene are SGHRS and YFSETQ. The CDR3 loop spans 16 amino acids. CDR3 DNA sequence: TGCGCCAGCAGCTTGGGTGGAAGCCTAGCGGGAGTTGAGCAGTTCTTC. Its translation is CASSLGGSLAGVEQFF.

The rearrangement joins TRBV5-1 to TRBJ1-2; TRBD1 aligns across 7 bases. The CDR3 totals 14 residues. J lost 6 bases, V lost 6 bases, and 11 bases had no gene match. Germline V gene data show CDR1 as SGHRS and CDR2 as YFSETQ. The CDR3 DNA reads as TGCGCCAGCAACCCCCAGGGGGGAGTCGATGGCTACACCTTC. It specifies CASNPQGGVDGYTF.

This sequence joins TRBV27 and TRBJ1-5, with a tentative D call TRBD1 (6 bases). The CDR3 contains 14 residues. Germline values: CDR1 MNHEY, CDR2 SMNVEV (reference sequence). Trimming cost V 5 bases and J 3 bases, with 11 bases left between them. Here the CDR3 reads CASSVSGANQPQHF. CDR3 DNA: TGTGCCAGCAGTGTCTCAGGGGCCAATCAGCCCCAGCATTTT.

The chain carries TRBV2 and TRBJ2-5, with 11 bases fitting TRBD2. J gave up 4 bases and V 3 bases, and 10 bases lay outside the gene matches. This CDR3 is 17 amino acids long. Germline values: CDR1 SNHLY, CDR2 FYNNEI. The CDR3 here is CASSEGVAGGPGETQYF. As DNA, the CDR3 is TGTGCCAGCAGTGAGGGCGTAGCGGGAGGGCCGGGAGAGACCCAGTACTTC.

CDR3 DNA: TGTGCCAGCTCCACCGCGACGGGGGCCTACGAGCAGTACTTC. Translating gives CASSTATGAYEQYF. This rearrangement joins TRBV18 to TRBJ2-7; D is perhaps TRBD2 (6 bases). The CDR3 loop spans 14 amino acids. CDR1 and CDR2 (germline): KGHSH, LQKENI. Deletions cut 6 bases from V and 2 bases from J, with 14 bases between.

The chain recombines TRBV4-3 with TRBJ1-1; 7 bases map to TRBD1. CDR1 and CDR2 from the germline V gene are LGHNA and YSLEER. The trim removed 3 bases at V and 9 bases at J, leaving 4 bases unmatched. The CDR3 extends over 12 amino acids. The CDR3 DNA reads as TGCGCCAGCAGCCAGGGACAGACGAAAGCTTTCTTT. Translated: CASSQGQTKAFF.

This rearrangement joins TRBV28 to TRBJ2-5; 7 bases map to TRBD1. Losses at the gene ends were 5 bases for V and 2 bases for J; bases not matched to a gene: 11. The CDR3 sequence is 16 residues long. CDR1 and CDR2 from the germline V gene are MDHEN and SYDVKM. The CDR3 sequence: CASSRYLTGYQETQYF. DNA for the CDR3: TGTGCCAGCAGTCGCTACTTGACAGGGTATCAAGAGACCCAGTACTTC.

The chain combines TRBV29-1 with TRBJ2-1, with D possibly TRBD1 on 6 matching bases. Trimming pared 4 bases from V and 6 bases from J, leaving 10 bases between. Germline loops: CDR1 SQVTM, CDR2 ANQGSEA. This CDR3 comprises 12 residues. CDR3 DNA: TGCAGCGTTGCGACAGGTCCCAATGAGCAGTTCTTC. Protein sequence: CSVATGPNEQFF.

The chain joins TRBV19 to TRBJ2-1; D gene ambiguous. The CDR3 has 13 residues. Trimming cost V 1 base and J 5 bases, with 6 bases left between them. CDR1 and CDR2 (germline): LNHDA, SQIVND (reference sequence). CDR3 sequence: CASSIVFDNEQFF. The CDR3 bases are TGTGCCAGTAGTATAGTCTTCGACAATGAGCAGTTCTTC. The entire variable domain, with the rest obtained from reference TRBV19 and TRBJ2-1, is as follows: DGGITQSPKYLFRKEGQNVTLSCEQNLNHDAMYWYRQDPGQGLRLIYYSQIVNDFQKGDIAEGYSVSREKKESFPLTVTSAQKNPTAFYLCASSIVFDNEQFFGPGTRLTVL.

The V and J genes are TRBV30 and TRBJ1-1; a weak D match, TRBD1 (5 bases). CDR3 length: 13 residues. Trimming cost V 4 bases and J 0 bases, with 9 bases left between them. Germline assignment: CDR1 GTSNPN and CDR2 SVGIG (reference sequence). The CDR3 DNA follows: TGTGCCTGGATGCAGGGTTTGAACACTGAAGCTTTCTTT. Its translation: CAWMQGLNTEAFF.

This rearrangement joins TRBV19 to TRBJ1-1, with D uncertain. Trimming took off 0 bases at V and 3 bases at J, with 5 bases between the two ends. CDR1 and CDR2 from the germline V gene are LNHDA and SQIVND (reference sequence). CDR3 length: 13 amino acids. Written as DNA, the CDR3 is TGTGCCAGTAGTATAGACTACGACACTGAAGCTTTCTTT. Translation gives CASSIDYDTEAFF.

The rearrangement uses TRBV6-5 and TRBJ2-7; 9 bases are a match to TRBD1. Trimming at V came to 2 bases and at J to 4 bases, leaving 9 bases not matched to a gene. Germline V gene lookup returns CDR1 MNHEY and CDR2 SVGAGI. The CDR3 contains 16 residues. The CDR3, as DNA: TGTGCCAGCAGTTACACCTGGACAGGGGCAAGGTACGAGCAGTACTTC. Its translation: CASSYTWTGARYEQYF.

This clone was detected only once. The rearrangement uses TRBV7-9 and TRBJ2-1; 10 bases agree with TRBD2. The V gene's germline CDR1 is SEHNR and CDR2 FQNEAQ (reference sequence). Trimming removed 0 bases from V and 8 bases from J; junction bases left unmatched: 4. This CDR3 is built from 15 residues. In DNA form, the CDR3 reads TGTGCCAGCAGCTTAGCTCTAGCGGGAGTTCATGAGCAGTTCTTC. Amino acid sequence: CASSLALAGVHEQFF.

The count of this clone is one. The genes are TRBV19 and TRBJ1-4; maybe TRBD1 (5 bases). This CDR3 region has 14 residues. Trimming left V 3 bases short and J 6 bases short, with 11 bases between. Germline CDR1 reads LNHDA; CDR2 reads SQIVND (reference sequence). CDR3 in amino acids: CASSIVDSHEKLFF. The DNA of the CDR3 is TGTGCCAGTAGTATCGTTGACAGTCATGAAAAACTGTTTTTT.

The rearrangement joins TRBV11-3 to TRBJ2-7; D unclear. CDR3 size: 13 residues. V lost 4 bases, J lost 6 bases, and 13 bases lay in between. Germline V lookup: CDR1 SGHNT, CDR2 YENEEA. The CDR3 is CASSWNRYFEQYF. CDR3 sequence (DNA): TGTGCCAGCAGCTGGAACAGATATTTCGAGCAGTACTTC.

The gene calls are TRBV7-2 and TRBJ2-3, with a possible D match to TRBD2 (6 bases). Germline V CDR1 and CDR2: SGHTA, FQGNSA. This CDR3 comprises 14 residues. V was cut by 1 base and J by 6 bases, with 11 bases left in between. The CDR3, as DNA: TGTGCCAGCAGCTTAGGAGGGAGGCTGGATACGCAGTATTTT. Its protein product is CASSLGGRLDTQYF.

V usage is TRBV9 and J usage is TRBJ1-1; no definite D call. CDR3 length: 14 amino acids. With 2 bases removed from V and 4 bases from J, the gap between germline ends came to 12 bases. The germline CDR1 and CDR2 sequences are SGDLS and YYNGEE. The CDR3 sequence: CASSVAPRGTEAFF. The CDR3 nucleotides are TGTGCCAGCAGCGTGGCCCCCCGGGGCACTGAAGCTTTCTTT.

The chain combines TRBV4-2 with TRBJ2-1; TRBD2 matches 11 bases. Germline CDR1 is LGHNA and CDR2 is YNFKEQ. J was trimmed by 2 bases and V by 2 bases; bases with no gene match: 14. The CDR3 length is 20 residues. The CDR3 DNA sequence: TGTGCCAGCAGCCAATTACCCCTAGCGGGAGGCCAAGGTACCTACAATGAGCAGTTCTTC. This encodes CASSQLPLAGGQGTYNEQFF.

The rearrangement links TRBV4-2 to TRBJ1-5; perhaps TRBD1 as D (5 bases). Trimming pared 0 bases from V and 7 bases from J, leaving 13 bases between. CDR1 and CDR2 (germline): LGHNA, YNFKEQ. The CDR3 is 15 amino acids. The DNA of the CDR3 is TGTGCCAGCAGCCAAGAGGGTGTTAGGGGACAGCCCCAGCATTTT. Protein product: CASSQEGVRGQPQHF.

This clone occurred a few times. The chain recombines TRBV19 with TRBJ1-2; tentatively, D is TRBD1 (6 bases). Trimming cost V 3 bases and J 4 bases, with 12 bases left between them. Germline V lookup: CDR1 LNHDA, CDR2 SQIVND (reference sequence). The CDR3 extends over 14 amino acids. The CDR3, as DNA: TGTGCCAGTAGTATTAGGACAGCCTCCTATGGCTACACCTTC. This encodes CASSIRTASYGYTF. Drawing the rest from reference TRBV19 and TRBJ1-2, the complete variable domain is DGGITQSPKYLFRKEGQNVTLSCEQNLNHDAMYWYRQDPGQGLRLIYYSQIVNDFQKGDIAEGYSVSREKKESFPLTVTSAQKNPTAFYLCASSIRTASYGYTFGSGTRLTVV.

The V gene is TRBV25-1, the J gene TRBJ2-3, with 8 bases matching TRBD2. Germline trimming cut 2 bases from V and 4 bases from J; bases unmatched to any gene: 2. Germline CDR1 is MGHDK and CDR2 is SYGVNS. CDR3 size: 14 residues. CDR3 region: CASSETRGADTQYF. CDR3 in DNA: TGTGCCAGCAGTGAAACGCGGGGGGCAGATACGCAGTATTTT.

The rearrangement uses TRBV9 and TRBJ2-2, with TRBD2 matching over 10 bases. Germline-derived CDR1 and CDR2 are SGDLS and YYNGEE. The J segment lost 5 bases and the V segment lost 3 bases, leaving 7 bases of the junction unmatched. This CDR3 is built from 16 residues. The CDR3 is CASSGSGRKVTGELFF. CDR3 nucleotide sequence: TGTGCCAGCAGCGGTAGCGGGAGGAAGGTAACCGGGGAGCTGTTTTTT.

The chain joins TRBV2 to TRBJ1-3; 9 bases match TRBD1. Germline V CDR1 and CDR2: SNHLY, FYNNEI. V lost 0 bases and J lost 7; bases outside the gene matches: 4. The CDR3 covers 15 residues. The CDR3 reads CASSEALGTGNTIYF. The CDR3 coding sequence is TGTGCCAGCAGTGAAGCGCTTGGGACAGGGAACACCATATATTTT.

This chain connects TRBV13 to TRBJ1-5; 9 bases match TRBD1. After removal of 4 bases from V and 4 bases from J, the junction contained 8 bases not matched to a gene. The CDR3 loop spans 16 amino acids. Per germline, CDR1 PRHDT and CDR2 FYEKMQ (reference sequence). The chain's CDR3 is CASSSSMGQGNQPQHF. The DNA for the CDR3 is TGTGCCAGCAGCTCTTCGATGGGACAGGGAAATCAGCCCCAGCATTTT. Variable domain in full (rest from reference TRBV13 and TRBJ1-5): AAGVIQSPRHLIKEKRETATLKCYPIPRHDTVYWYQQGPGQDPQFLISFYEKMQSDKGSIPDRFSAQQFSDYHSELNMSSLELGDSALYFCASSSSMGQGNQPQHFGDGTRLSIL.

The J gene is TRBJ2-3, the V gene TRBV4-3; D is ambiguous. The ends were cut back, 0 bases at V and 8 bases at J, with 6 bases in the middle. This CDR3 has 12 residues. CDR1 is LGHNA and CDR2 is YSLEER in the germline V gene. This CDR3 reads CASSQERGTQYF. The DNA for the CDR3 is TGCGCCAGCAGCCAAGAGCGCGGTACGCAGTATTTT.

The rearrangement links TRBV10-3 to TRBJ1-2, with 7 nucleotides matching TRBD1. This CDR3 comprises 12 residues. The germline CDR1 and CDR2 sequences are ENHRY and SYGVKD. The trim removed 5 bases at V and 6 bases at J, leaving 3 bases unmatched. The CDR3 nucleotides are TGTGCCATCAGTAGACAGGGAGATGGCTACACCTTC. It yields the protein CAISRQGDGYTF.

The rearrangement links TRBV19 to TRBJ2-7; D perhaps matches TRBD1 (6 bases). The CDR3 is made up of 16 amino acids. Per germline, CDR1 LNHDA and CDR2 SQIVND (reference sequence). Trimming cost V 6 bases and J 6 bases, with 24 bases left between them. CDR3: CASSPLQGQGRPEQYF. The CDR3 nucleotides read TGTGCCAGTAGCCCCCTCCAAGGTCAGGGGCGTCCCGAGCAGTACTTC.